This T cell receptor beta chain appears in the sequencing data of a study of cytomegalovirus exposure and HLA in healthy donors. Regarding the study as a whole: Researchers reportedly found TCR beta sequences accurately predicted most subjects' HLA-A and HLA-B alleles.

Note on this clone: What it binds is not known.

V was cut by 3 bases and J by 4 bases, with 25 bases left in between. There are 18 residues in the CDR3. Germline V gene sequence: CDR1 SGHRS, CDR2 YFSETQ. With 60 Vbeta and 13 Jbeta primers, the PCR was carried out. Source study methods: Per a later analysis, the number of unique TCR beta chains was some 82 million, of which about 10 million were shared. Method: immunoSEQ multiplex PCR; TCRdb's copy keeps in-frame clones and lacks some. V, J and clone size were drawn from that table, and D and trimming were deduced from the DNA. The sample lists about 100,000 clones, around 57% occurring once. The clonotype was recovered from a human donor in good health. The sample was PBMCs. This rearrangement joins TRBV5-1 to TRBJ1-1; D may be TRBD1 (6 bases). The CDR3 sequence: CASSWVGAGLGGGTEAFF. Here the CDR3 DNA reads TGCGCCAGCAGCTGGGTGGGGGCAGGGTTAGGTGGGGGCACTGAAGCTTTCTTT.